What follows are 25 T cell receptor beta chains derived from one specimen sequenced in a study of shared T cell receptors in the human thymus. Here immunoSEQ multiplex PCR was the method, and the copy in TCRdb shows in-frame clones only, minus some. The data show 550,000 to 800,000 clones, 70% to 90% seen once. This sample also belongs to another study, concerning human thymus T cells.

The sample consisted of thymocytes. These receptor sequences come from a girl under three years old with a congenital heart defect.

The rearrangement uses TRBV27 and TRBJ1-5, with 7 bases identical to TRBD1. The CDR3 is made up of 18 amino acids. Trimming took 3 bases from V and 0 from J; bases not matched to a gene: 11. Per germline, CDR1 MNHEY and CDR2 SMNVEV (reference sequence). CDR3 protein: CASSFLGGVHRSNQPQHF. CDR3 DNA: TGTGCCAGCAGTTTTTTAGGGGGCGTGCACCGTAGCAATCAGCCCCAGCATTTT.

The chain employs TRBV5-6 and TRBJ2-7, with 10 positions matching TRBD2. CDR1 is SGHDT, CDR2 YYEEEE, per germline. This CDR3 is 15 amino acids long. The J segment lost 2 bases and the V segment lost 4 bases, leaving 6 bases of the junction unmatched. DNA for the CDR3: TGTGCCAGCAGCGTAATAGCGGGGGGCCCCTACGAGCAGTACTTC. It specifies CASSVIAGGPYEQYF.

This chain uses TRBV5-1 with TRBJ2-3, with TRBD1 matching over 8 bases. J lost 8 bases, V lost 5 bases, and 4 bases had no gene match. From germline, CDR1 is SGHRS and CDR2 YFSETQ. The CDR3 contains 12 residues. CDR3 amino acids: CASSSRGPTQYF. CDR3 bases: TGCGCCAGCAGTTCCAGGGGGCCTACGCAGTATTTT.

The V gene is TRBV14, the J gene TRBJ1-5; 10 positions match TRBD1. Looked up from germline, CDR1 is SGHDN and CDR2 is FVKESK. The ends lost 3 bases at V and 3 bases at J; junction bases unmatched: 2. The CDR3 contains 15 residues. The CDR3 DNA reads TGTGCCAGCAGCCAGGGGACAGGGGTCAATCAGCCCCAGCATTTT. Translation gives CASSQGTGVNQPQHF.

The rearrangement joins TRBV27 to TRBJ2-7, with a possible D match to TRBD1 (6 bases). V was pared by 2 bases and J by 3 bases, with 17 bases between. The germline V gene encodes CDR1 MNHEY and CDR2 SMNVEV (reference sequence). CDR3 length: 16 residues. The CDR3 reads CASSLGLGAAHYEQYF. The DNA of the CDR3 is TGTGCCAGCAGTTTAGGACTGGGGGCCGCACACTACGAGCAGTACTTC.

The chain carries TRBV18 and TRBJ1-5, with a tentative D call TRBD1 (5 bases). Germline CDR1 and CDR2: KGHSH and LQKENI. Trimming took 3 bases from V and 4 from J, leaving 10 bases between them. The CDR3 extends over 14 amino acids. CDR3 loop: CASSPKTVNQPQHF. In DNA, the CDR3 is TGTGCCAGCTCACCGAAGACAGTAAATCAGCCCCAGCATTTT.

To note about this clone: Other DNA sequences in this sample translate to the same CDR3. The V call is TRBV6-5, the J call TRBJ1-2; TRBD1 agrees at 10 bases. This CDR3 spans 14 amino acids. The germline gives CDR1 MNHEY, CDR2 SVGAGI. V dropped 0 bases and J dropped 7; count of bases not matched to a gene: 2. CDR3 region: CASSYSGDRGGYTF. The CDR3, as DNA: TGTGCCAGCAGTTACTCTGGGGACAGGGGTGGCTACACCTTC.

This clone was observed once. The chain employs TRBV10-3 and TRBJ2-2; D is uncertain. The CDR3 runs to 16 residues. With 3 bases removed from V and 4 bases from J, the gap between germline ends came to 15 bases. Germline CDR1 is ENHRY and CDR2 is SYGVKD. The CDR3 bases are TGTGCCATCAGTGAATACCGGCAGCCGGGCACCGGGGAGCTGTTTTTT. It codes for CAISEYRQPGTGELFF.

The genes are TRBV29-1 and TRBJ2-1, with TRBD1 as a possible D gene (7 bases). This CDR3 has 16 amino acids. Trimming removed 7 bases from V and 7 bases from J, with 26 bases in between. Germline V gene sequence: CDR1 SQVTM, CDR2 ANQGSEA. CDR3 sequence reads: CSAPRYDREVWNEQFF. CDR3 sequence (DNA): TGCAGCGCCCCTCGGTATGACAGGGAGGTTTGGAATGAGCAGTTCTTC.

The V call is TRBV4-2, the J call TRBJ2-3; TRBD2 matches at 12 bases. Per germline, CDR1 LGHNA and CDR2 YNFKEQ. The CDR3 runs 21 residues. With 0 bases clipped from V and 1 base from J, the junction kept 14 bases outside the gene matches. The CDR3 region has the DNA TGTGCCAGCAGCCAAGATGAGGCTAGCGGGGGGGTACACGACCGCACAGATACGCAGTATTTT. Protein: CASSQDEASGGVHDRTDTQYF.

This clone was seen a handful of times. The chain links TRBV4-1 to TRBJ2-7, with D possibly matching TRBD2 (6 bases). Germline values: CDR1 MGHRA, CDR2 YSYEKL. Trimming stripped 0 bases from V and 2 bases from J, with 11 bases between. This CDR3 is built from 15 residues. DNA of the CDR3: TGCGCCAGCAGCCAAGAGAAGGGACTTCCCTACGAGCAGTACTTC. Translation: CASSQEKGLPYEQYF.

The rearrangement links TRBV5-6 to TRBJ1-2; D is perhaps TRBD1 (5 bases). CDR3 length: 18 residues. The germline V and J ends were trimmed by 4 bases and 6 bases, with 28 bases remaining between them. Per the germline V gene, CDR1 is SGHDT and CDR2 is YYEEEE. DNA of the CDR3: TGTGCCAGCAGCCCACCCGATCCAGGGAGGAGTGGGTATGATGGCTACACCTTC. Protein product: CASSPPDPGRSGYDGYTF.

This clone was observed once. This chain joins TRBV10-3 and TRBJ1-1; no clear D gene. CDR3 length: 11 residues. Between the trimmed V and J ends, which lost 6 bases and 11 bases, there was a span of 13 bases. Germline CDR1 ENHRY, CDR2 SYGVKD. Here the CDR3 DNA reads TGTGCCATCAGGAGTACCGGGGATGCTTTCTTT. The encoded protein is CAIRSTGDAFF.

The J gene is TRBJ1-1, the V gene TRBV6-1; possibly TRBD1 for D (6 bases). This CDR3 is 15 amino acids long. Germline V gene data show CDR1 as MNHNS and CDR2 as SASEGT. V lost 7 bases to trimming and J lost 3 bases, with 18 bases between them. CDR3 sequence reads: CASIIQGRLYTEAFF. The CDR3 DNA is TGTGCCAGCATTATACAGGGACGGTTGTACACTGAAGCTTTCTTT.

V usage is TRBV2 and J usage is TRBJ1-2; D gene uncertain. The CDR3 spans 14 residues. Per the germline V gene, CDR1 is SNHLY and CDR2 is FYNNEI. The V end lost 3 bases, the J end lost 7 bases, and 15 bases lay between the germline ends. For the CDR3, the DNA is TGTGCCAGCAGTGAGTCCGGAAGGCGGGGTGGCTACACCTTC. It codes for CASSESGRRGGYTF.

In its sample, this clone was seen once. The J gene is TRBJ1-2, the V gene TRBV7-8, with 7 bases lining up with TRBD1. The CDR3 totals 13 residues. V was pared by 5 bases and J by 6 bases, with 6 bases of the junction left unmatched. Germline V gene lookup returns CDR1 SGHVS and CDR2 FQNEAQ. The CDR3 DNA follows: TGTGCCAGCAGCCCTCGACAGGGCCATGGCTACACCTTC. Protein: CASSPRQGHGYTF.

The chain uses TRBV9 and TRBJ2-1; 9 bases agree with TRBD1. The CDR3 spans 18 residues. V dropped 0 bases and J dropped 1; count of bases not matched to a gene: 8. Germline-derived CDR1 and CDR2 are SGDLS and YYNGEE. Written as DNA, the CDR3 is TGTGCCAGCAGCGTAGGTGAGACAGGGGGGCATTCCTACAATGAGCAGTTCTTC. Amino acid sequence: CASSVGETGGHSYNEQFF. The entire variable domain, with the rest obtained from reference TRBV9 and TRBJ2-1, is as follows: DSGVTQTPKHLITATGQRVTLRCSPRSGDLSVYWYQQSLDQGLQFLIQYYNGEERAKGNILERFSAQQFPDLHSELNLSSLELGDSALYFCASSVGETGGHSYNEQFFGPGTRLTVL.

This chain uses TRBV2 with TRBJ2-1, with 12 bases matching TRBD2. Trimming cost V 2 bases and J 6 bases; bases outside gene matches: 8. The CDR3 length is 17 residues. The germline CDR1 and CDR2 sequences are SNHLY and FYNNEI. CDR3 protein: CASSELRLAGGGNEQFF. The DNA for the CDR3 is TGTGCCAGCAGTGAACTTCGTCTAGCGGGGGGGGGCAATGAGCAGTTCTTC.

This clone was counted a few times. The chain carries TRBV5-4 and TRBJ2-5; the match to TRBD2 covers 12 bases. Germline CDR1 SGHNT, CDR2 YYREEE (reference sequence). After removal of 5 bases from V and 5 bases from J, the junction contained 4 bases not matched to a gene. This CDR3 spans 14 amino acids. CDR3 amino acids: CASSLAGGPETQYF. Here the CDR3 DNA reads TGTGCCAGCAGTCTAGCGGGGGGGCCTGAGACCCAGTACTTC.

J is TRBJ1-2 and V is TRBV7-6; D unclear. The V end was cut by 5 bases, the J end by 7 bases, with 17 bases between. This CDR3 is 14 amino acids long. The germline CDR1 and CDR2 sequences are SGHVS and FNYEAQ. CDR3 bases: TGTGCCAGCAGCCCCGAGGCGGGATATGCTGGCTACACCTTC. It codes for CASSPEAGYAGYTF. The complete variable domain, with remaining parts taken from reference TRBV7-6 and TRBJ1-2, reads GAGVSQSPRYKVTKRGQDVALRCDPISGHVSLYWYRQALGQGPEFLTYFNYEAQQDKSGLPNDRFSAERPEGSISTLTIQRTEQRDSAMYRCASSPEAGYAGYTFGSGTRLTVV.

This chain's CDR3 is CASSPRPGYGYTF. DNA of the CDR3: TGTGCCAGCTCACCACGCCCGGGTTATGGCTACACCTTC. The rearrangement joins TRBV18 to TRBJ1-2; the D is unclear. Germline V gene data show CDR1 as KGHSH and CDR2 as LQKENI. The CDR3 spans 13 residues. V lost 1 base and J 5 bases, leaving 8 bases between the germline ends.

The gene calls are TRBV27 and TRBJ1-1; D remains unclear. Germline loops: CDR1 MNHEY, CDR2 SMNVEV (reference sequence). The CDR3 extends over 11 amino acids. V shed 8 bases and J shed 2 bases, with 6 bases lying between them. CDR3 sequence reads: CASSNNTEAFF. The CDR3 nucleotides are TGTGCCAGCTCTAATAACACTGAAGCTTTCTTT.

The chain links TRBV5-1 to TRBJ1-1; D gene uncertain. The CDR3 is 16 residues long. CDR1 and CDR2 (germline): SGHRS, YFSETQ. Trimming left V 1 base short and J 0 bases short, with 13 bases between. CDR3 in amino acids: CASSLPGNGMNTEAFF. The CDR3 DNA follows: TGCGCCAGCAGCTTGCCTGGTAACGGGATGAACACTGAAGCTTTCTTT.

This clone showed up just once. The chain has TRBV13 and TRBJ1-1; D is uncertain. Trimming left V 5 bases short and J 5 bases short, with 12 bases between. From germline, CDR1 is PRHDT and CDR2 FYEKMQ (reference sequence). CDR3 length: 13 amino acids. The CDR3 region has the DNA TGTGCCAGCAGCCCCCATTTGAGGACTGAAGCTTTCTTT. Its protein product is CASSPHLRTEAFF.

The chain has TRBV19 and TRBJ1-5; D possibly corresponds to TRBD1 (5 bases). The CDR3 consists of 15 residues. V was clipped by 7 bases and J by 0 bases, with 13 bases between them. CDR1 and CDR2 from the germline V gene are LNHDA and SQIVND (reference sequence). This CDR3 is CASMGRYYSNQPQHF. The CDR3 DNA reads as TGTGCCAGTATGGGGCGTTATTATAGCAATCAGCCCCAGCATTTT.